These T cell receptor beta chains were read from a single sample in a study of shared T cell receptors in the human thymus. Only in-frame clones appear in the TCRdb table, and some are missing; sequencing was by immunoSEQ multiplex PCR. The data show 500,000 to 850,000 clones, roughly 86% seen once. These data are also associated with another study on human thymus T cells.

The sample comprised thymocytes. These receptors originate from a boy under three years old with a congenital heart defect. Both conserved end residues are part of each CDR3. A D gene is named only where the DNA matches it firmly. A row's size may be missing; if present it is once, few, many or a size class.

size	V	J	D	DNA	CDR3
-	TRBV28	TRBJ1-4	-	TGTGCCAGCAGCCATAGACAGATTTCAACTAATGAAAAACTGTTTTTT	CASSHRQISTNEKLFF
few	TRBV4-1	TRBJ1-2	-	TGCGCCAGCAGCCAAGATGGGGAGTTGAGCGGCTACACCTTC	CASSQDGELSGYTF
-	TRBV6-1	TRBJ2-5	-	TGTGCCAGCAGTGAAGCTCTCCTGGAGACCCAGTACTTC	CASSEALLETQYF
-	TRBV14	TRBJ2-7	-	TGTGCCAGCAGCAACGACATCACTGGCGACGAGCAGTACTTC	CASSNDITGDEQYF
-	TRBV27	TRBJ2-7	TRBD1	TGTGCCAGCCGGGACAGGAACTACGAGCAGTACTTC	CASRDRNYEQYF
-	TRBV2	TRBJ1-3	TRBD1	TGTGCCAGCACCCACGGACGGGACAGCTCTGGAAACACCATATATTTT	CASTHGRDSSGNTIYF
-	TRBV7-2	TRBJ2-7	-	TGTGCCAGCAGCTTAGGGGCGGGGGCTAACTACGAGCAGTACTTC	CASSLGAGANYEQYF
once	TRBV19	TRBJ2-7	-	TGTGCCAGTAGTAAGGGGACTCCCCCGATCTACGAGCAGTACTTC	CASSKGTPPIYEQYF
-	TRBV30	TRBJ2-6	-	TGTGCCTGGAGCTCCCGGCGGGTCTCTGGGGCCAACGTCCTGACTTTC	CAWSSRRVSGANVLTF
-	TRBV12-5	TRBJ2-6	TRBD1	TGTGCTAGTGGTTTGGTGACAGGGGGTATGTCTGGGGCCAACGTCCTGACTTTC	CASGLVTGGMSGANVLTF
-	TRBV30	TRBJ2-2	TRBD1	TGTGCCTGGAGTGCCCGACAGGGGGTATTTCCCGGGGAGCTGTTTTTT	CAWSARQGVFPGELFF
-	TRBV18	TRBJ1-4	-	TGTGCCAGCTCACCCAGGGCAGGGTATAATGAAAAACTGTTTTTT	CASSPRAGYNEKLFF
-	TRBV29-1	TRBJ2-1	TRBD1	TGCAGCGTTGAACCCGGACAGGGGCCCGATGAGCAGTTCTTC	CSVEPGQGPDEQFF
-	TRBV15	TRBJ2-1	TRBD1	TGTGCCACCAGCGCTGGTAGGGGGCCTTACAATGAGCAGTTCTTC	CATSAGRGPYNEQFF
-	TRBV6-1	TRBJ2-5	-	TGTGCCAGCAGACATAGGGGCGCAGAAGAGACCCAGTACTTC	CASRHRGAEETQYF
-	TRBV28	TRBJ1-2	TRBD1	TGTGCCAGCAGTAGACAGGGGACCTGGTATGGCTACACCTTC	CASSRQGTWYGYTF
-	TRBV27	TRBJ2-3	-	TGTGCCAGCAGTCCCTTCAGGGGCGTAAGCACAGATACGCAGTATTTT	CASSPFRGVSTDTQYF
-	TRBV10-3	TRBJ1-5	-	TGTGCCATCAGTGATTGGTTTGCTGTGGGGGGTAATCAGCCCCAGCATTTT	CAISDWFAVGGNQPQHF
-	TRBV19	TRBJ1-2	-	TGTGCCAGTAGTATTTACCCAGGGGATAACTATGGCTACACCTTC	CASSIYPGDNYGYTF